Listed below are T cell receptor beta chains from one sample, sequenced in a study of tumor and adjacent non-tumor tissue in lung cancer. MiXCR was run by TCRdb on the multiplex PCR reads, yielding one entry per CDR3 protein. The repertoire holds more than 55,000 distinct CDR3 sequences, around 82% seen once, with around 45% in the top ten. Source material: distant non-tumor lung tissue. The receptors stem from a man aged 60 to 75 with non-small cell lung cancer. Both conserved end residues are part of each CDR3. The order of the fields is D gene, J gene, clone size, V gene, CDR3 protein, CDR3 DNA. A D gene is named only where the DNA matches it firmly. Rows may omit the clone size; those that give it use once, few, many or a size class.

D gene: TRBD1
J gene: TRBJ1-1
clone size: many
V gene: TRBV7-8
CDR3 protein: CASSLARTGLSAEAFF
CDR3 DNA: TGTGCCAGCAGCTTAGCGCGGACAGGGCTTTCGGCTGAAGCTTTCTTT

D gene: .
J gene: TRBJ2-3
clone size: .
V gene: TRBV11-3
CDR3 protein: CASNLGGTSSADTQYF
CDR3 DNA: TGTGCCAGCAACTTAGGGGGAACCTCTAGCGCAGATACGCAGTATTTT

D gene: .
J gene: TRBJ1-2
clone size: .
V gene: TRBV28
CDR3 protein: CVSSPLGSKNGYTF
CDR3 DNA: TGTGTCAGCAGTCCACTAGGGTCGAAAAATGGCTACACCTTC

D gene: .
J gene: TRBJ2-5
clone size: .
V gene: TRBV12-3/TRBV12-4
CDR3 protein: CASSLPGTQKTQYF
CDR3 DNA: TGTGCCAGCAGCCTACCCGGGACCCAAAAGACCCAGTACTTC

D gene: TRBD1
J gene: TRBJ1-1
clone size: .
V gene: TRBV20-1
CDR3 protein: CSAPDRDTEAFF
CDR3 DNA: TGCAGTGCGCCCGACAGGGACACTGAAGCTTTCTTT

D gene: .
J gene: TRBJ1-4
clone size: .
V gene: TRBV12-3/TRBV12-4
CDR3 protein: CASSVGSPGEKLFF
CDR3 DNA: TGCGCCAGCAGTGTAGGCTCCCCGGGGGAAAAACTGTTTTTT

D gene: .
J gene: TRBJ2-7
clone size: .
V gene: TRBV5-6
CDR3 protein: CASTRGIYEQYF
CDR3 DNA: TGTGCCAGTACCCGGGGGATCTACGAGCAGTACTTC

D gene: .
J gene: TRBJ2-4
clone size: .
V gene: TRBV6-5
CDR3 protein: CASSYSSPYLAKNIQYF
CDR3 DNA: TGTGCCAGCAGTTACTCTTCCCCCTATCTAGCCAAAAACATTCAGTACTTT

D gene: .
J gene: TRBJ2-1
clone size: .
V gene: TRBV11-1
CDR3 protein: CTSSAARVLDNEQFF
CDR3 DNA: TGTACCAGCAGCGCCGCAAGGGTGTTGGACAATGAGCAATTCTTC

D gene: .
J gene: TRBJ1-1
clone size: .
V gene: TRBV12-3/TRBV12-4
CDR3 protein: CASGLRTREGSAFF
CDR3 DNA: TGTGCCAGCGGTCTCCGGACAAGGGAAGGGTCAGCTTTCTTT

D gene: .
J gene: TRBJ2-5
clone size: .
V gene: TRBV19
CDR3 protein: CTSSIEGETQYF
CDR3 DNA: TGTACCAGTAGTATAGAGGGGGAGACCCAGTACTTC

D gene: TRBD2
J gene: TRBJ2-1
clone size: many
V gene: TRBV14
CDR3 protein: CASSQDIGLAQYNEQFF
CDR3 DNA: TGTGCCAGCAGCCAAGACATAGGACTAGCGCAGTACAATGAGCAGTTCTTC

D gene: .
J gene: TRBJ1-4
clone size: .
V gene: TRBV6-6
CDR3 protein: CASSRTGSGNEKLFF
CDR3 DNA: TGTGCCAGTAGTAGAACCGGGTCTGGGAATGAAAAACTGTTTTTT

D gene: TRBD1
J gene: TRBJ2-2
clone size: .
V gene: TRBV5-1
CDR3 protein: CTSSLEWDRGYSTRELFF
CDR3 DNA: TGCACCAGCAGCTTGGAGTGGGACAGGGGCTATAGCACCCGGGAGCTGTTTTTT

D gene: .
J gene: TRBJ1-1
clone size: .
V gene: TRBV12-3/TRBV12-4
CDR3 protein: CASNLSRSTETFF
CDR3 DNA: TGTGCCAGCAACCTATCCAGGAGTACTGAAACCTTCTTT

D gene: .
J gene: TRBJ2-2
clone size: .
V gene: TRBV12-3/TRBV12-4
CDR3 protein: CANSFWQNTGELFF
CDR3 DNA: TGTGCCAACAGTTTCTGGCAGAACACCGGGGAGCTGTTTTTT

D gene: .
J gene: TRBJ2-4
clone size: once
V gene: TRBV29-1
CDR3 protein: CSIADSKNIQYF
CDR3 DNA: TGCAGCATTGCGGACAGTAAAAATATTCAGTACTTC

D gene: .
J gene: TRBJ2-1
clone size: .
V gene: TRBV5-4
CDR3 protein: CVSSLDMRIEQFF
CDR3 DNA: TGTGTCAGCAGCTTGGATATGAGGATAGAGCAGTTCTTC

D gene: .
J gene: TRBJ1-3
clone size: once
V gene: TRBV13
CDR3 protein: CASSTRDSEYSIYF
CDR3 DNA: TGTGCCAGCAGCACTAGGGATAGTGAATACAGCATATATTTT

D gene: .
J gene: TRBJ2-3
clone size: once
V gene: TRBV4-1
CDR3 protein: CASSSGGCEDTQYF
CDR3 DNA: TGCGCGAGCAGCTCTGGGGGCTGCGAAGATACGCAGTATTTT

D gene: .
J gene: TRBJ2-7
clone size: .
V gene: TRBV12-3/TRBV12-4
CDR3 protein: CASSGEYDIEQYF
CDR3 DNA: TGTGCCAGCAGTGGCGAATATGACATCGAGCAGTACTTC

D gene: .
J gene: TRBJ1-6
clone size: many
V gene: TRBV4-1
CDR3 protein: CASSQEQDSTPWYLHF
CDR3 DNA: TGCGCCAGCAGCCAAGAGCAAGACAGCACGCCTTGGTACCTCCACTTT

D gene: .
J gene: TRBJ2-1
clone size: .
V gene: TRBV10-3
CDR3 protein: CAISIGDGEQFF
CDR3 DNA: TGTGCCATCAGTATTGGGGATGGGGAGCAGTTCTTC

D gene: TRBD2
J gene: TRBJ2-6
clone size: .
V gene: TRBV10-3
CDR3 protein: CAISEHGTSGMDPGANVLTF
CDR3 DNA: TGTGCCATCAGTGAACATGGGACTAGCGGGATGGACCCTGGGGCCAACGTCCTGACCTTC

D gene: .
J gene: TRBJ1-1
clone size: few
V gene: TRBV25-1
CDR3 protein: CARSEFDAEAFF
CDR3 DNA: TGTGCCCGCAGTGAATTTGACGCTGAAGCTTTCTTT

D gene: .
J gene: TRBJ1-5
clone size: .
V gene: TRBV6-1
CDR3 protein: CANTVWGAGQPQHF
CDR3 DNA: TGTGCCAATACCGTTTGGGGGGCGGGACAGCCCCAGCATTTT

D gene: .
J gene: TRBJ2-5
clone size: .
V gene: TRBV29-1
CDR3 protein: CIAADRYQETQYF
CDR3 DNA: TGCATCGCAGCGGATAGATACCAAGAGACCCAGTACTTC

D gene: TRBD2
J gene: TRBJ2-1
clone size: .
V gene: TRBV2
CDR3 protein: CASGGRAGVEQFF
CDR3 DNA: TGTGCCAGCGGTGGGAGGGCCGGTGTTGAGCAGTTCTTC

D gene: .
J gene: TRBJ1-5
clone size: .
V gene: TRBV14
CDR3 protein: CTSSQARNQPQHF
CDR3 DNA: TGTACCAGCAGCCAAGCCAGAAATCAGCCCCAGCATTTT

D gene: .
J gene: TRBJ2-3
clone size: .
V gene: TRBV5-1
CDR3 protein: CASSFSKQTDTQYF
CDR3 DNA: TGCGCCAGCAGCTTTTCAAAGCAAACAGATACACAGTATTTT

D gene: .
J gene: TRBJ1-5
clone size: many
V gene: TRBV28
CDR3 protein: CASSPPTGSYQPQHF
CDR3 DNA: TGTGCCAGCAGTCCCCCCACAGGGTCCTATCAGCCCCAGCATTTT

D gene: .
J gene: TRBJ2-6
clone size: once
V gene: TRBV6-6
CDR3 protein: CASSYLPGVDGANVLTF
CDR3 DNA: TGTGCCAGCAGTTATCTGCCGGGGGTAGATGGGGCCAACGTCCTGACTTTC

D gene: TRBD1
J gene: TRBJ1-6
clone size: .
V gene: TRBV20-1
CDR3 protein: CSAPSGQLNSPIHF
CDR3 DNA: TGCAGTGCTCCCTCGGGACAGTTGAATTCACCCATCCACTTT

D gene: .
J gene: TRBJ2-3
clone size: .
V gene: TRBV11-3
CDR3 protein: CNGSSRLADSTDTQYF
CDR3 DNA: TGTAACGGCAGCTCCCGGCTAGCAGATAGCACAGATACGCAGTATTTT

D gene: TRBD1
J gene: TRBJ2-7
clone size: .
V gene: TRBV10-3
CDR3 protein: CAIRAEDRGDYEQYF
CDR3 DNA: TGTGCCATCAGGGCGGAGGACAGGGGGGACTACGAGCAGTACTTC

D gene: TRBD2
J gene: TRBJ2-1
clone size: .
V gene: TRBV30
CDR3 protein: CAWRSPGLAQKRGGQFF
CDR3 DNA: TGTGCCTGGAGATCCCCCGGACTAGCTCAAAAGAGGGGTGGGCAGTTCTTC

D gene: .
J gene: TRBJ2-1
clone size: .
V gene: TRBV14
CDR3 protein: CASSLFKTSFNEQFF
CDR3 DNA: TGTGCCAGCAGCCTATTCAAGACTTCTTTCAATGAGCAGTTCTTC

D gene: TRBD1
J gene: TRBJ2-3
clone size: .
V gene: TRBV7-8
CDR3 protein: CANSVPGTGFGLTDTQYF
CDR3 DNA: TGTGCCAACAGTGTACCCGGGACAGGCTTTGGTTTGACAGATACGCAGTATTTT

D gene: .
J gene: TRBJ1-1
clone size: many
V gene: TRBV28
CDR3 protein: CASRPGQHKGHSTEAFF
CDR3 DNA: TGTGCCAGCAGACCCGGACAGCATAAGGGGCATAGCACTGAAGCTTTCTTT

D gene: TRBD1
J gene: TRBJ2-1
clone size: once
V gene: TRBV6-1
CDR3 protein: CASRLTGDLMAVPYNEQFF
CDR3 DNA: TGTGCCAGCAGACTCACAGGGGACCTCATGGCAGTCCCCTACAATGAGCAGTTCTTC

D gene: TRBD1
J gene: TRBJ1-1
clone size: .
V gene: TRBV6-1
CDR3 protein: CASTRQGCTQAFF
CDR3 DNA: TGTGCCAGCACTAGACAGGGTTGTACTCAAGCTTTCTTT

D gene: .
J gene: TRBJ2-7
clone size: .
V gene: TRBV7-2
CDR3 protein: CASSLGVGDEQYF
CDR3 DNA: TGTGCCAGCAGCTTAGGGGTCGGAGACGAGCAGTACTTC